Below, 8 T cell receptor beta chains from the same sample are listed, as sequenced in a study of T cells in Graves' hyperthyroidism and ophthalmopathy. The investigators amplified TCR beta CDR3 regions from RNA transcripts. First-round RT-PCR of the TCR CDR3 relied on the HTBI primer set. One entry per CDR3 protein, called by TCRdb with MiXCR from the multiplex PCR reads. The repertoire has a few hundred thousand distinct CDR3 sequences, around 16% of them found once; the top ten carry 13% to 15%. Sample: blood. The receptors were gathered from a woman between 18 and 29 years old with Graves' hyperthyroidism.

The chain employs TRBV19 and TRBJ1-4; D call uncertain. CDR3 length: 15 amino acids. Germline V CDR1 and CDR2: LNHDA, SQIVND (reference sequence). V gave up 1 base and J gave up 4 bases, with 10 bases separating them. The CDR3 bases are TGTGCCAGTAGTATAGGTTTGCTGGATAATGAAAAACTGTTTTTT. Translating gives CASSIGLLDNEKLFF.

The chain joins TRBV6-1 to TRBJ2-7, with TRBD1 identical over 7 bases. V shed 4 bases and J 3 bases; nucleotides not matched to a gene: 9. CDR3 length: 15 amino acids. Germline V CDR1 and CDR2: MNHNS, SASEGT. As DNA, the CDR3 is TGTGCCAGCAGTGGAACCCGGGACAGCGACTACGAGCAGTACTTC. This codes for CASSGTRDSDYEQYF.

This chain joins TRBV28 and TRBJ2-3, with D maybe TRBD2 (5 bases). V lost 2 bases to trimming and J lost 3 bases, with 12 bases between them. Germline CDR1 MDHEN, CDR2 SYDVKM. The CDR3 is 15 amino acids. The CDR3 loop reads CASSLTRAKTDTQYF. CDR3 nucleotide sequence: TGTGCCAGCAGTTTAACTAGGGCAAAGACAGATACGCAGTATTTT.

This clonotype showed up many times. The chain carries TRBV28 and TRBJ2-7; TRBD1 is a possible D gene (5 bases). The CDR3 consists of 15 residues. Per the germline V gene, CDR1 is MDHEN and CDR2 is SYDVKM. Trimming took off 2 bases at V and 3 bases at J, with 14 bases between the two ends. Here the CDR3 reads CASSLLEGDHYEQYF. DNA of the CDR3: TGTGCCAGCAGTTTACTAGAAGGGGATCACTACGAGCAGTACTTC.

In its sample, this clonotype was seen many times. The chain links TRBV5-1 to TRBJ2-1; 9 positions agree with TRBD2. Germline assignment: CDR1 SGHRS and CDR2 YFSETQ. V was clipped by 0 bases and J by 3 bases; unmatched bases: 7. The CDR3 sequence is 17 residues long. This CDR3 is CASSLGIAGDFYNEQFF. The CDR3 nucleotides are TGCGCCAGCAGCTTGGGCATAGCGGGAGATTTCTACAATGAGCAGTTCTTC.

This clonotype was counted at least ten times. This chain links TRBV7-2 with TRBJ2-3; 9 bases fit TRBD2. The germline gives CDR1 SGHTA, CDR2 FQGNSA. Trimming cost V 3 bases and J 0 bases; bases outside gene matches: 1. CDR3 length: 15 amino acids. CDR3 region: CASSFTSGSTDTQYF. In nucleotides, the CDR3 is TGTGCCAGCAGCTTCACTAGCGGGAGCACAGATACGCAGTATTTT.

The CDR3 sequence is CASSFSTGGSTDTQYF. In DNA form, the CDR3 reads TGCGCCAGCAGCTTCTCAACAGGGGGTTCCACAGATACGCAGTATTTT. The chain combines TRBV5-1 with TRBJ2-3; 8 nucleotides line up with TRBD1. J lost 2 bases, V lost 2 bases, and 7 bases had no gene match. Germline CDR1 reads SGHRS; CDR2 reads YFSETQ. The length of the CDR3 is 16 residues. Complete variable domain (other parts from reference TRBV5-1 and TRBJ2-3): KAGVTQTPRYLIKTRGQQVTLSCSPISGHRSVSWYQQTPGQGLQFLFEYFSETQRNKGNFPGRFSGRQFSNSRSEMNVSTLELGDSALYLCASSFSTGGSTDTQYFGPGTRLTVL.

Ten or more counts support this clonotype. The gene calls are TRBV3-1 and TRBJ1-2, with unresolved D. V dropped 0 bases and J dropped 5 bases, with 1 base sitting between them. Germline V lookup: CDR1 LGHDT, CDR2 YNNKEL (reference sequence). The CDR3 sequence is 11 residues long. The CDR3 reads CASSQEYGYTF. For the CDR3, the DNA is TGTGCCAGCAGCCAAGAATATGGCTACACCTTC.